A single TCR beta chain is shown here with its context. The target antigen is unknown. The nonmyeloablative bone marrow transplants came from related graft donors, with transient mixed chimerism. The method was immunoSEQ multiplex PCR; TCRdb's version includes in-frame clones alone and lacks a portion of them. Of roughly 86,000 clones listed, roughly 93% were seen once; the top ten hold about 1.5%. The CDR3 has 12 residues. The germline V gene has CDR1 PRHDT and CDR2 FYEKMQ (reference sequence). The data were obtained in a study of Tregs in tolerant kidney transplant recipients. The study, taken as a whole, reports: Tolerant patients' donor-specific Tregs expanded beyond overall Tregs, suggesting antigen-driven growth.

V is TRBV13 and J is TRBJ2-5, with a tentative D call TRBD2 (5 bases). Judging by the DNA end, TRBJ2-7 fits better; the J call may be wrong. The sample consisted of CD4+ T cells from blood (PBMCs), taken 12 months after the transplant. The receptor was derived from a human patient who received a combined kidney and bone marrow transplant. Among the T cells, some may be from the graft donor. This CDR3 reads CASSFSAGEQYF. The CDR3 nucleotides are TGTGCCAGCAGCTTCAGCGCGGGCGAGCAGTACTTC.